A selection of T cell receptor beta chains follows, all from one sample in a study of long-term antiretroviral therapy in people with HIV. Some clones are missing from TCRdb's copy, which holds only in-frame ones; the method was immunoSEQ multiplex PCR. In the table there are about 27,000 clones, over 85% of which are singletons. The sample consisted of unsorted PBMCs, taken 7.6 years after starting antiretroviral therapy. Source of these receptors: a woman aged 40-49 years with HIV. The CDR3 runs from the conserved cysteine through the conserved F or W. The order of the fields is clone size, J gene, D gene, V gene, CDR3 protein, CDR3 DNA. D genes are given only for firm matches. Only part of the rows carry a size: once, few, many, or a class if the clone is expanded.

NA	TRBJ2-7	TRBD1	TRBV6-5	CASSYTTGQGSYEQYF	TGTGCCAGCAGTTACACTACCGGACAGGGATCCTACGAGCAGTACTTC
NA	TRBJ2-3	NA	TRBV29-1	CSVGGPRPMGTDTQYF	TGCAGCGTCGGAGGCCCCCGGCCCATGGGTACAGATACGCAGTATTTT
once	TRBJ2-1	NA	TRBV12-5	CASGSGQSSYNEQFF	TGTGCTAGTGGTTCCGGACAGAGCTCCTACAATGAGCAGTTCTTC
NA	TRBJ1-1	NA	TRBV10-3	CASSYSSGEAFF	TGTGCCAGCAGTTACTCGTCGGGTGAAGCTTTCTTT
NA	TRBJ2-5	NA	TRBV6-6	CASSQIEETQYF	TGTGCCAGCAGCCAGATAGAGGAGACCCAGTACTTC
NA	TRBJ1-2	NA	TRBV7-2	CASSLVSGSNYGYTF	TGTGCCAGCAGCTTAGTATCGGGCAGTAACTATGGCTACACCTTC
NA	TRBJ2-1	NA	TRBV6-1	CASSEFSPVNEQFF	TGTGCCAGCAGTGAATTCAGCCCGGTGAATGAGCAGTTCTTC
NA	TRBJ2-3	NA	TRBV5-1	CASSLAKPGDTQYF	TGCGCCAGCAGCTTGGCCAAGCCGGGAGATACGCAGTATTTT
few	TRBJ2-2	TRBD2	TRBV5-1	CASSVLAGGSTGELFF	TGCGCCAGCAGCGTCTTAGCGGGGGGGAGCACCGGGGAGCTGTTTTTT
NA	TRBJ2-7	NA	TRBV2	CASRPGGLLYEQYF	TGTGCCAGCAGGCCAGGGGGGCTTCTCTACGAGCAGTACTTC
NA	TRBJ1-2	NA	TRBV6-1	CASSDPGTANYGYTF	TGTGCCAGCAGTGACCCAGGTACAGCTAACTATGGCTACACCTTC
NA	TRBJ1-1	NA	TRBV18	CASSPPARQFTEAFF	TGTGCCAGCTCACCACCTGCCCGACAGTTCACTGAAGCTTTCTTT
once	TRBJ1-2	NA	TRBV5-4	CASSLAGGYGYTF	TGTGCCAGCAGCTTGGCCGGGGGCTATGGCTACACCTTC
NA	TRBJ1-2	TRBD1	TRBV30	CAWRHLDRAGYTF	TGTGCCTGGAGGCACCTAGACAGGGCCGGCTACACCTTC
NA	TRBJ2-5	NA	TRBV25-1	CASSESIDRNQETQYF	TGTGCCAGCAGTGAATCAATCGACAGGAACCAAGAGACCCAGTACTTC
NA	TRBJ2-5	NA	TRBV5-1	CASSMDRRQETQYF	TGCGCCAGCAGTATGGATCGGAGACAAGAGACCCAGTACTTC
NA	TRBJ2-2	NA	TRBV30	CAWSLGGGELFF	TGTGCCTGGAGTCTTGGTGGCGGGGAGCTGTTTTTT
NA	TRBJ2-6	NA	TRBV7-8	CASSLWGDSGANVLTF	TGTGCCAGCAGCCTATGGGGGGACTCTGGGGCCAACGTCCTGACTTTC
once	TRBJ2-7	NA	TRBV29-1	CSVATTGIYEQYF	TGCAGCGTTGCAACGACCGGGATTTACGAGCAGTACTTC
NA	TRBJ2-2	TRBD2	TRBV19	CATGGGFGGELFF	TGTGCCACCGGGGGGGGCTTTGGCGGGGAGCTGTTTTTT
few	TRBJ1-2	NA	TRBV10-2	CASSDSGRSFDYGYTF	TGCGCCAGCAGTGATTCGGGACGGTCCTTCGACTATGGCTACACCTTC
NA	TRBJ1-1	NA	TRBV12-5	CASGPGDETNTEAFF	TGTGCTAGTGGTCCAGGGGACGAGACGAACACTGAAGCTTTCTTT
NA	TRBJ1-2	TRBD1	TRBV6-1	CASEPGQGVSGYTF	TGTGCCAGTGAACCGGGACAGGGGGTCAGTGGCTACACCTTC
NA	TRBJ2-1	TRBD2	TRBV19	CASSTSGGPRFF	TGTGCCAGTAGTACCAGCGGGGGCCCCAGGTTCTTC
NA	TRBJ2-1	NA	TRBV18	CASSEQEREQFF	TGTGCCAGCTCAGAGCAGGAGCGTGAGCAGTTCTTC
NA	TRBJ1-1	NA	TRBV18	CASSPPSRLRNTEAFF	TGTGCCAGCTCACCACCATCTAGACTCCGGAACACTGAAGCTTTCTTT
NA	TRBJ1-2	TRBD1	TRBV19	CASKIRTGGYGYTF	TGTGCCAGTAAGATCCGGACAGGGGGTTATGGCTACACCTTC
NA	TRBJ1-2	NA	TRBV7-5	CAPRAYGYTF	TGTGCCCCCCGGGCCTATGGCTACACCTTC
NA	TRBJ1-1	NA	TRBV29-1	CSVEVPENTEAFF	TGCAGCGTTGAAGTGCCCGAGAACACTGAAGCTTTCTTT
NA	TRBJ2-3	TRBD2	TRBV4-1	CASSRGLAGGKVATDTQYF	TGCGCCAGCAGCCGCGGACTAGCGGGGGGGAAAGTAGCGACAGATACGCAGTATTTT
NA	TRBJ2-3	NA	TRBV5-1	CASSSTSDTQYF	TGCGCCAGCAGCTCGACCTCAGATACGCAGTATTTT
NA	TRBJ2-3	NA	TRBV11-2	CASSLDLGGRDTQYF	TGTGCCAGCAGCTTAGATCTTGGAGGGAGGGATACGCAGTATTTT
NA	TRBJ1-1	TRBD1	TRBV7-2	CASSSTGDRAAFF	TGTGCCAGCAGCTCGACCGGGGACAGGGCAGCTTTCTTT
NA	TRBJ1-2	NA	TRBV6-6	CASTYEYGYTF	TGTGCCAGCACCTACGAGTATGGCTACACCTTC
NA	TRBJ2-5	TRBD2	TRBV25-1	CASSDWGGKETQYF	TGTGCCAGCAGTGATTGGGGGGGAAAAGAGACCCAGTACTTC
NA	TRBJ2-7	TRBD2	TRBV7-2	CASSFGGNYEQYF	TGTGCCAGCAGCTTCGGGGGGAACTACGAGCAGTACTTC
NA	TRBJ1-2	NA	TRBV6-5	CASSDQGAKGGYTF	TGTGCCAGCAGCGACCAGGGCGCAAAGGGAGGCTACACCTTC
NA	TRBJ1-1	TRBD1	TRBV28	CASSPGTVEAFF	TGTGCCAGCAGTCCAGGGACAGTCGAAGCTTTCTTT
NA	TRBJ2-5	NA	TRBV19	CASSIDAAQETQYF	TGTGCCAGTAGTATAGATGCAGCACAAGAGACCCAGTACTTC
NA	TRBJ2-7	NA	TRBV7-8	CASSLARTANYEQYF	TGTGCCAGCAGCTTAGCCCGGACAGCTAACTACGAGCAGTACTTC
NA	TRBJ2-5	TRBD2	TRBV5-1	CASSFLAGGPVAETQYF	TGCGCCAGCAGCTTTTTAGCGGGGGGGCCAGTAGCGGAGACCCAGTACTTC